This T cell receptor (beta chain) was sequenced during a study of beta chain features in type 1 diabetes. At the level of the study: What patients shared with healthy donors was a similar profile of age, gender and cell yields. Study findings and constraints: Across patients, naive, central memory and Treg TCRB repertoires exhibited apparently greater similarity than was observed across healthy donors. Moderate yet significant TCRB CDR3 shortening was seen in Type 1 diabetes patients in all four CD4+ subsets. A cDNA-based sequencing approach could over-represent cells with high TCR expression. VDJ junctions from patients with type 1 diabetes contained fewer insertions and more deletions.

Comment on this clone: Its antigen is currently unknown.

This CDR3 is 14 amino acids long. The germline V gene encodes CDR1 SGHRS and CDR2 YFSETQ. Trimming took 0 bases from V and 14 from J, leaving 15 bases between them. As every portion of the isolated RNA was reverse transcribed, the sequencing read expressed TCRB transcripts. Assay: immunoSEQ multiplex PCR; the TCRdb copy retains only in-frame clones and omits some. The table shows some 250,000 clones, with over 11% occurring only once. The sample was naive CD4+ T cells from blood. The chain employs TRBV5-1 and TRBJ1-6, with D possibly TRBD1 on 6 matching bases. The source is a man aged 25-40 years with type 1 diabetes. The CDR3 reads CASSLEGGRVTLHF. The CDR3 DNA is TGCGCCAGCAGCTTGGAAGGGGGAAGGGTCACCCTCCACTTT.